This T cell receptor (beta chain) was captured in a study of T cell repertoires in cytomegalovirus infection. Whole-study context: Both a matching HLA type and CMV infection were indicated by public TCR beta signatures.

The CDR3 has 17 amino acids. CDR1 and CDR2 (germline): MNHGY, SAAAGT. The V gene lost 7 bases and the J gene lost 3 bases, with 24 bases spanning the gap. Each CDR3 protein gets one entry after TCRdb re-called the reads with MiXCR. The repertoire holds over 150,000 distinct CDR3 sequences, with around 20% as singletons. Study outcomes and limitations: HLA-C-restricted CMV clonotypes gave the most frequent clonotype in two of eight donors. CMV carriers with the relevant HLA were identified by cumulative public TCR beta family frequency.

For this clonotype: Its antigen is undetermined.

This clonotype was obtained from a human donor in good health (CMV status not recorded). Some clones in this sample may be carry-over from other donors' samples. The sequenced sample consisted of PBMCs. This rearrangement joins TRBV6-8 to TRBJ1-1; tentative D call: TRBD1 (5 bases). CDR3 region: CASTLKPHGRAYTEAFF. CDR3 in DNA: TGTGCCAGCACCCTTAAGCCCCACGGCAGGGCTTACACTGAAGCTTTCTTT.